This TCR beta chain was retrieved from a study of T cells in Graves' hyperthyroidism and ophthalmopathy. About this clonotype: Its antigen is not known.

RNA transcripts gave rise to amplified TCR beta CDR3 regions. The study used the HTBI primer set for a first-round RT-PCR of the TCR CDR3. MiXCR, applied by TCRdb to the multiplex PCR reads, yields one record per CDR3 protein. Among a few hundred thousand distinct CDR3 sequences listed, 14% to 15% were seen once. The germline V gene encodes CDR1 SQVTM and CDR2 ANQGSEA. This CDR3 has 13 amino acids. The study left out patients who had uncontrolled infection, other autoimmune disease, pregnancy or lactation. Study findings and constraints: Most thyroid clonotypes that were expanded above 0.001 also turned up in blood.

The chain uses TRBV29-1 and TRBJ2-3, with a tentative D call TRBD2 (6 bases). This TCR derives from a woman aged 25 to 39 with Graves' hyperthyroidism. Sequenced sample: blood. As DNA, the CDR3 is TGCAGGGTTCCGGGAGCCGGCACAGATACGCAGTATTTT. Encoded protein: CRVPGAGTDTQYF.